The present T cell receptor beta chain was sequenced within a study of T cell repertoires in cytomegalovirus infection. This clonotype was recorded at least ten times. The germline gives CDR1 MNHNS, CDR2 SASEGT. Trimming removed 5 bases from V and 0 bases from J; junction bases left unmatched: 17. The CDR3 covers 20 residues. TCRdb re-called the reads with MiXCR, one entry per CDR3 protein. The data show approximately 500,000 distinct CDR3 sequences, more than 15% seen once. Material: CD8+ T cells from PBMCs. V and J are TRBV6-1 and TRBJ2-1; 9 positions agree with TRBD2. The receptor comes from a human donor in good health (CMV status not recorded). Some clones in this sample may be carry-over from other donors' samples. For the CDR3, the DNA is TGTGCCAGCAGTATTAGCGGGAGCTGGGGCGGGACCAGCTCCTACAATGAGCAGTTCTTC. Translating it yields CASSISGSWGGTSSYNEQFF.